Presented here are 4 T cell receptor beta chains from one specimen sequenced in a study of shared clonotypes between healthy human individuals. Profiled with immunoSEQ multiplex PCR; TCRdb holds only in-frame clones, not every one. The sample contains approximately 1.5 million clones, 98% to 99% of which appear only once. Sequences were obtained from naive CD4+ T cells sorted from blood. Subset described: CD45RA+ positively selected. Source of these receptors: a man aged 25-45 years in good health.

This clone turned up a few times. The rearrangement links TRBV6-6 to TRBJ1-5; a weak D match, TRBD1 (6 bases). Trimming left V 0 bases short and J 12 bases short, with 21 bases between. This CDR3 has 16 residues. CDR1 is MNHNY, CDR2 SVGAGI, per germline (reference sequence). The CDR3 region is CASSYSSGQGSRLQHF. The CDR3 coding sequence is TGTGCCAGCAGTTACTCGAGTGGGCAGGGGAGTCGACTCCAGCATTTT.

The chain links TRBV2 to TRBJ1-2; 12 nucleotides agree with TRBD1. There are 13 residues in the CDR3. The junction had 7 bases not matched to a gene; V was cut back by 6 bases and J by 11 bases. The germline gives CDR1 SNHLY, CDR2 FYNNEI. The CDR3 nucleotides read TGTGCCAGCAGATATGGGACAGGGGGCCGTTACACCTTC. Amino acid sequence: CASRYGTGGRYTF.

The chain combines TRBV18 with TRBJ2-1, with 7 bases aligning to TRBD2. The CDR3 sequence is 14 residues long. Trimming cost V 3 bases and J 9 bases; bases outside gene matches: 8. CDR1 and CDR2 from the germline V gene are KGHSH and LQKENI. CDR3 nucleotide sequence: TGTGCCAGCTCACCGGGAGGGAGGCTTGGTGAGCAGTTCTTC. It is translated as CASSPGGRLGEQFF.

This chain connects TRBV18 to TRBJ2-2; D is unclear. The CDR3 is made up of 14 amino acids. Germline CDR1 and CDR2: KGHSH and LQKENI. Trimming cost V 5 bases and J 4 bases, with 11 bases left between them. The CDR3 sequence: CASSLLQTTGELFF. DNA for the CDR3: TGTGCCAGCTCATTACTTCAGACCACCGGGGAGCTGTTTTTT.